The 10 T cell receptor beta chains presented below share a single source sample, sequenced in a study of cytomegalovirus exposure and HLA in healthy donors. The PCR employed 60 Vbeta primers together with 13 Jbeta primers. Sequencing was performed with immunoSEQ multiplex PCR; in TCRdb, only in-frame clones are kept and a portion is missing. This repertoire shows some 150,000 clones, just under 90% found once; its top ten account for 4.5% to 6.5%. Sequenced: PBMCs. The receptors originated from a woman in her twenties or thirties in good health and CMV-seronegative.

The chain carries TRBV7-9 and TRBJ2-2, with 11 nucleotides matching TRBD1. The CDR3 has 15 residues. V lost 10 bases and J lost 4; bases outside the gene matches: 8. Germline CDR1 reads SEHNR; CDR2 reads FQNEAQ (reference sequence). CDR3 loop: CATRRDRGATGELFF. For the CDR3, the DNA is TGTGCCACTCGGAGGGACAGGGGGGCCACCGGGGAGCTGTTTTTT.

The chain combines TRBV30 with TRBJ2-3; TRBD2 might be the D (6 bases). Germline lookup yields CDR1 GTSNPN and CDR2 SVGIG (reference sequence). Trimming left V 0 bases short and J 6 bases short, with 10 bases between. This CDR3 spans 13 amino acids. This CDR3 is CAWSVGGVDTQYF. In DNA, the CDR3 is TGTGCCTGGAGTGTCGGAGGGGTGGATACGCAGTATTTT.

The V gene is TRBV4-3, the J gene TRBJ1-4; TRBD1 is a possible D gene (5 bases). This CDR3 spans 17 amino acids. The V end lost 1 base, the J end lost 6 bases, and 18 bases lay between the germline ends. The germline V gene has CDR1 LGHNA and CDR2 YSLEER. CDR3 DNA sequence: TGCGCCAGCAGCCAAGCTTTCGGAGGGACCGGGGATGAAAAACTGTTTTTT. This translates into CASSQAFGGTGDEKLFF.

The chain has TRBV28 and TRBJ1-3; D call uncertain. V dropped 10 bases and J dropped 7 bases, with 17 bases sitting between them. Per the germline V gene, CDR1 is MDHEN and CDR2 is SYDVKM. The CDR3 runs 13 residues. CDR3 bases: TGTGCCACCCACCCGGACTCCTCCAACACCATATATTTT. It is translated as CATHPDSSNTIYF. Complete variable domain (other parts from reference TRBV28 and TRBJ1-3): DVKVTQSSRYLVKRTGEKVFLECVQDMDHENMFWYRQDPGLGLRLIYFSYDVKMKEKGDIPEGYSVSREKKERFSLILESASTNQTSMYLCATHPDSSNTIYFGEGSWLTVV.

V is TRBV15 and J is TRBJ2-1, with a possible D match to TRBD2 (6 bases). Germline V CDR1 and CDR2: LNHNV, YYDKDF (reference sequence). V was clipped by 2 bases and J by 1 base, with 24 bases between them. The CDR3 has 20 amino acids. The CDR3 protein is CATSRSGARWRDSSYNEQFF. The CDR3 DNA is TGTGCCACCAGCAGAAGTGGGGCGCGCTGGCGGGACTCTTCCTACAATGAGCAGTTCTTC.

The CDR3 region has the DNA TGCGCCAGCAGCCAATCGCGACGGGGAACTAGCGGGGGGCAAGAGACCCAGTACTTC. Its translation: CASSQSRRGTSGGQETQYF. This chain uses TRBV4-3 with TRBJ2-5; 12 bases match TRBD2. Germline-derived CDR1 and CDR2 are LGHNA and YSLEER. V gave up 2 bases and J gave up 2 bases; unmatched junction bases: 12. The CDR3 spans 19 residues.

This clone has just one count. This rearrangement joins TRBV2 to TRBJ1-2; 7 bases agree with TRBD1. The CDR3 runs to 13 residues. V was clipped by 4 bases and J by 8 bases; unmatched bases: 7. Germline assignment: CDR1 SNHLY and CDR2 FYNNEI. The CDR3 DNA sequence: TGTGCCAGCAGTGCAAACAGGGGCAACGGCTACACCTTC. Translated, it gives CASSANRGNGYTF.

The rearrangement uses TRBV7-9 and TRBJ2-1, with 11 bases matching TRBD2. Germline CDR1 and CDR2: SEHNR and FQNEAQ (reference sequence). The V and J ends lost 5 bases and 6 bases, in that order; junction bases with no gene match: 9. This CDR3 is built from 16 residues. The CDR3 spells CASSARLAGLGNEQFF. The CDR3 DNA follows: TGTGCCAGCAGCGCGCGACTAGCGGGATTGGGCAATGAGCAGTTCTTC. Looking up the rest from reference TRBV7-9 and TRBJ2-1 gives the full variable domain: DTGVSQNPRHKITKRGQNVTFRCDPISEHNRLYWYRQTLGQGPEFLTYFQNEAQLEKSRLLSDRFSAERPKGSFSTLEIQRTEQGDSAMYLCASSARLAGLGNEQFFGPGTRLTVL.

This rearrangement joins TRBV4-1 to TRBJ2-3, with 10 bases that match TRBD2. The CDR3 length is 21 residues. Germline values: CDR1 MGHRA, CDR2 YSYEKL. V shed 4 bases, J shed 0 bases, and the junction held 19 bases outside the gene matches. CDR3: CASSRAKIVTSGESSTDTQYF. Written as DNA, the CDR3 is TGCGCCAGCAGCCGCGCCAAGATTGTCACTAGCGGGGAATCTAGCACAGATACGCAGTATTTT.

The chain carries TRBV6-5 and TRBJ2-7; weak D call: TRBD1 (6 bases). The germline V and J ends were trimmed by 8 bases and 5 bases, with 13 bases remaining between them. The germline CDR1 and CDR2 sequences are MNHEY and SVGAGI. There are 12 residues in the CDR3. CDR3 residues: CASGGRGHEQYF. The CDR3 nucleotides are TGTGCCAGCGGTGGCAGGGGACACGAGCAGTACTTC.